What follows are 15 T cell receptor beta chains derived from one specimen sequenced in a study of spatial heterogeneity in lung cancer. The time point is: sample taken at primary tumor resection. Sequencing of whole RNA from tumor, nontumor lung or frozen PBMC involved no sorting. TCRdb reprocessed the 5' RACE reads with MiXCR, giving one entry per CDR3 protein. The sample includes 6,000 to 8,500 distinct CDR3 sequences, about 6% of them seen just once. Source: normal lung tissue next to the tumor, taken at surgery. The receptors here all came from a female donor with early-stage non-small cell lung cancer.

This clonotype was counted ten times or more. Being off target in a library aimed at alpha chains, this beta chain has a size of little meaning. The genes are TRBV7-9 and TRBJ1-1; D uncertain. The V and J ends lost 3 bases and 1 base respectively, with 6 bases between them. The CDR3 has 13 amino acids. Germline V lookup: CDR1 SEHNR, CDR2 FQNEAQ (reference sequence). This CDR3 reads CASSFYENTEAFF. The DNA for the CDR3 is TGTGCCAGCAGCTTTTATGAGAACACTGAAGCTTTCTTT.

By share, this clonotype ranks as medium-sized. The library was built for alpha chains, so this beta chain is an off-target read and its size means little. This rearrangement joins TRBV7-3 to TRBJ2-3; perhaps D is TRBD1 or TRBD2 (5 bases each). The CDR3 extends over 13 amino acids. With 5 bases removed from V and 5 bases from J, the gap between germline ends came to 11 bases. Per the germline V gene, CDR1 is SGHTA and CDR2 is FQGTGA. The CDR3 reads CASSRGGKDTQYF. In DNA, the CDR3 is TGTGCCAGCAGCCGTGGGGGAAAAGATACGCAGTATTTT. Full variable domain (rest looked up from reference TRBV7-3 and TRBJ2-3): GAGVSQTPSNKVTEKGKYVELRCDPISGHTALYWYRQSLGQGPEFLIYFQGTGAADDSGLPNDRFFAVRPEGSVSTLKIQRTERGDSAVYLCASSRGGKDTQYFGPGTRLTVL.

This clonotype is judged medium-sized. This beta chain slipped into a library made for alpha chains as a stray read, so its size is not meaningful. The chain couples TRBV29-1 to TRBJ1-4; D gene uncertain. V lost 7 bases and J 5 bases, leaving 14 bases between the germline ends. This CDR3 has 13 residues. Per germline, CDR1 SQVTM and CDR2 ANQGSEA. The CDR3 region is CSAVDGANEKLFF. In DNA, the CDR3 is TGCAGCGCCGTCGACGGCGCCAATGAAAAACTGTTTTTT.

By its share, this clonotype is medium-sized. This beta chain turned up in a library designed for alpha chains; as an off-target read, its abundance says little. The chain joins TRBV19 to TRBJ1-5; 7 positions agree with TRBD1. The germline V gene encodes CDR1 LNHDA and CDR2 SQIVND (reference sequence). The V and J ends lost 4 bases and 0 bases, in that order; junction bases with no gene match: 3. The CDR3 is 15 residues long. The CDR3 region has the DNA TGTGCCAGTAGTACCGGGACAGCTAGCAATCAGCCCCAGCATTTT. The encoded protein is CASSTGTASNQPQHF.

In its sample, this clonotype is medium-sized. Being off target in a library aimed at alpha chains, this beta chain has a size of little meaning. CDR3 amino acids: CAIRDRLDQPQHF. CDR3 DNA sequence: TGTGCCATCAGGGACAGGCTGGATCAGCCCCAGCATTTT. The V call is TRBV10-3, the J call TRBJ1-5; 7 bases align to TRBD1. The germline CDR1 and CDR2 sequences are ENHRY and SYGVKD. The CDR3 is made up of 13 amino acids. V was clipped by 6 bases and J by 5 bases; unmatched bases: 4.

This clonotype came up many times. This beta chain lies outside the target of a library built for alpha chains; its clone size means little. The chain carries TRBV5-1 and TRBJ2-3; D is uncertain. The germline V gene encodes CDR1 SGHRS and CDR2 YFSETQ. The CDR3 length is 13 residues. Trimming left V 2 bases short and J 1 base short, with 5 bases between. CDR3 in amino acids: CASSFQGTDTQYF. In DNA form, the CDR3 reads TGCGCCAGCAGCTTCCAGGGCACAGATACGCAGTATTTT.

Comments on this clonotype: This beta chain slipped into a library made for alpha chains as a stray read, so its size is not meaningful. The chain couples TRBV20-1 to TRBJ2-1; D may be TRBD1 (6 bases). The CDR3 consists of 14 residues. The germline V gene encodes CDR1 DFQATT and CDR2 SNEGSKA (reference sequence). The V gene lost 2 bases and the J gene lost 8 bases, with 16 bases spanning the gap. The CDR3 spells CSARLWGTRDEQFF. As DNA, the CDR3 is TGCAGTGCTAGACTATGGGGGACAAGGGATGAGCAGTTCTTC.

There are many counts of this clonotype. This beta chain was picked up by a library intended for alpha chains and is off target, so its count carries little meaning. The chain joins TRBV7-3 to TRBJ1-5; unclear D gene. The CDR3 spans 13 residues. Trimming left V 6 bases short and J 9 bases short, with 15 bases between. CDR1 and CDR2 from the germline V gene are SGHTA and FQGTGA. CDR3 DNA sequence: TGTGCCAGCAGAATATATGGAGTGTGGCCCCAGCATTTT. This translates into CASRIYGVWPQHF.

This clonotype was counted at least ten times. This beta chain was picked up by a library intended for alpha chains and is off target, so its count carries little meaning. The V gene is TRBV18, the J gene TRBJ1-1, with D possibly matching TRBD1 (6 bases). Germline V gene data show CDR1 as KGHSH and CDR2 as LQKENI. V was cut by 0 bases and J by 3 bases, with 14 bases left in between. This CDR3 has 16 amino acids. CDR3 loop: CASSPPQGRKDTEAFF. The CDR3 DNA follows: TGTGCCAGCTCACCACCTCAGGGGCGTAAGGACACTGAAGCTTTCTTT.

About this clonotype: This may be a read error: a much more frequent sequence differs by one nucleotide. This beta chain turned up in a library designed for alpha chains; as an off-target read, its abundance says little. The CDR3 sequence is CASSPVRGSYEQYF. CDR3 nucleotides: TGTGCCAGCTCACCAGTGCGGGGGAGTTACGAGCAGTACTTC. The V call is TRBV18, the J call TRBJ2-7; 7 bases are shared with TRBD2. The CDR3 length is 14 residues. Germline lookup yields CDR1 KGHSH and CDR2 LQKENI. The trim removed 2 bases at V and 4 bases at J, leaving 5 bases unmatched.

This clonotype was detected ten times or more. This beta chain is an off-target read within a library intended for alpha chains, so its frequency means little. The chain has TRBV29-1 and TRBJ2-5, with 11 bases matching TRBD1. The J segment lost 5 bases and the V segment lost 6 bases, leaving 5 bases of the junction unmatched. In germline, CDR1 is SQVTM, CDR2 ANQGSEA. CDR3 length equals 13 residues. The DNA for the CDR3 is TGCAGCGTCGGGGACAGGGGGGACGAGACCCAGTACTTC. Protein: CSVGDRGDETQYF. The whole variable domain, remainder taken from reference TRBV29-1 and TRBJ2-5, is SAVISQKPSRDICQRGTSLTIQCQVDSQVTMMFWYRQQPGQSLTLIATANQGSEATYESGFVIDKFPISRPNLTFSTLTVSNMSPEDSSIYLCSVGDRGDETQYFGPGTRLLVL.

This clonotype was counted ten times or more. This beta chain is a stray read from a library made for alpha chains; its abundance is not meaningful. This chain links TRBV20-1 with TRBJ2-1, with TRBD2 identical over 12 bases. The trim removed 6 bases at V and 8 bases at J, leaving 8 bases unmatched. This CDR3 comprises 14 residues. Germline-derived CDR1 and CDR2 are DFQATT and SNEGSKA (reference sequence). The CDR3 protein is CSAQASGRAYEQFF. The CDR3 DNA is TGCAGTGCCCAAGCTAGCGGGAGGGCCTATGAGCAGTTCTTC.

This clonotype appeared many times. The library was prepared for alpha chains; this beta chain is a stray read, so its frequency means little. The chain joins TRBV29-1 to TRBJ2-5, with TRBD1 matching over 8 bases. The CDR3 totals 13 residues. The V gene end was trimmed by 3 bases and the J gene end by 7 bases; junction bases not matched to a gene: 7. The germline V gene encodes CDR1 SQVTM and CDR2 ANQGSEA. CDR3 in amino acids: CSVETGARGTQYF. In DNA, the CDR3 is TGCAGCGTTGAGACAGGGGCCCGGGGGACCCAGTACTTC. Complete variable domain (other parts from reference TRBV29-1 and TRBJ2-5): SAVISQKPSRDICQRGTSLTIQCQVDSQVTMMFWYRQQPGQSLTLIATANQGSEATYESGFVIDKFPISRPNLTFSTLTVSNMSPEDSSIYLCSVETGARGTQYFGPGTRLLVL.

By share, this clonotype counts as medium-sized. Found in a library prepared for alpha chains, this beta chain is an off-target read, and its abundance has little meaning. The rearrangement joins TRBV5-1 to TRBJ2-1; 9 positions agree with TRBD2. This CDR3 is built from 14 residues. V lost 0 bases and J lost 7; bases outside the gene matches: 2. The germline gives CDR1 SGHRS, CDR2 YFSETQ. For the CDR3, the DNA is TGCGCCAGCAGCTTGGTAGCGGGAGTTAATGAGCAGTTCTTC. It encodes CASSLVAGVNEQFF.

This clonotype was recorded a few times. In a library made to pick up alpha chains, this beta chain is a stray read with a size that means little. The CDR3 bases are TGTGCCAGTAGGACTAGCGGGAGTACCAATGAGCAGTTCTTC. Protein: CASRTSGSTNEQFF. This chain connects TRBV19 to TRBJ2-1, with 12 bases identical to TRBD2. The length of the CDR3 is 14 residues. Germline assignment: CDR1 LNHDA and CDR2 SQIVND (reference sequence). The trim removed 6 bases at V and 6 bases at J, leaving 3 bases unmatched.